This T cell receptor (beta chain) comes out of a study of cytomegalovirus exposure and HLA in healthy donors (dated by TCRdb to about 2017). Turning to the overall study: According to an earlier analysis of several hundred of the donors, some 170 million T cells yielded 100 million or so unique TCR beta sequences and approximately 300 Gb of sequence data. Besides the first cohort of some 670 subjects, a separate validation cohort made up of over a hundred different subjects was used. An earlier analysis of around 540 of the donors applied high-throughput TCR beta sequencing to assess whether each TCR beta V gene segment acted as functional or pseudogenic. All discovery cohort repertoires had been generated using a single sequencing platform. Rather than using new phenotypic data, the later analysis identified candidate immune exposures from TCR beta sequences and from how often those sequences occurred across donors. In a later genetic analysis, genome-wide SNP genotypes for about 55% of the roughly 670 donors were used, and that subset was treated as a discovery cohort. An early release that covered more than 550 HLA-typed donors contained approximately 300 gigabases of sequencing data and tens of millions of unique TCR sequences. The number of donors typed differed by locus, with roughly 620-630 for A, B, C, DRB1 and DQB1, 522 for DQA1, approximately 580 for DPA1, and 472 for DPB1. High-throughput TCR immunosequencing, statistical association of individual TCRs with disease status, and machine learning were combined to predict cytomegalovirus infection status. The study was designed to test whether signatures of past pathogen exposure could be identified by cataloging public T cell receptors. Donor age, sex, ethnicity and CMV serostatus were collected together with the repertoire data. A later analysis re-examined previously published TCR beta repertoires from just over 650 donors and added high-resolution HLA genotyping to investigate patterns of TCR occurrence. Among the roughly 390 genotyped donors, approximately 77% belonged to the genetic ancestry cluster associated with self-reported Caucasian donors. The study used immunosequencing to profile the T cell repertoires of approximately 690 subjects and linked those repertoires to cytomegalovirus serostatus. Both class I and class II loci were covered by HLA typing, at four-digit resolution. Because of strong linkage in the cohort, a handful of DR-DQ haplotypes were treated as single units for association and clustering. Among about 410 genotyped donors of the cohort, an average of roughly 230,000 unique TCR beta nucleotide sequences was sequenced per donor, of which 15% to 20% were non-productive. Here is what the overall study found, with its caveats: Most CMV-associated TCR beta chains appeared to be HLA-restricted in a later analysis, and the HLA associations seemed to be driven largely by CMV exposure. Strong co-occurrence of HLA alleles, especially DR and DQ, made assigning TCR associations to individual alleles difficult. Linkage disequilibrium might explain the correlated functional status among segregating V segments, but an unknown experimental factor could not be ruled out. According to a later analysis, parvovirus B19, influenza, CMV and Epstein-Barr virus appeared linked to several top co-occurrence clusters. In both the original and validation cohorts, the classifier was reported to diagnose cytomegalovirus status with high specificity and sensitivity. The earlier analysis of 450 to 700 of the donors excluded roughly 17 rarely observed V segments, including chromosome 9 orphons, because counts were too low. A later analysis associated about 18,000 TCR beta sequences with specific HLA alleles at a false discovery rate of 0.05. The authors suggested that the approach could potentially be extended to other disease states and immunological phenotypes. Roughly uniform sequencing depth across donors was assumed in presence/absence analyses, although this assumption may not hold. A later genetic analysis reported fewer N-insertions in productive TCRs among donors in an Asian-associated ancestry cluster than the approximately 670-donor mean. In vitro tests confirmed that a few of the cytomegalovirus-associated TCR beta chains recognize cytomegalovirus antigens. Compared with equally common non-associated chains, HLA-associated TCR beta chains in a later analysis were more clonally expanded and had lower generation probabilities. The 87-base-pair reads could not distinguish some IMGT-functional V segments, including TRBV6-2 and TRBV6-3, so those segments were excluded. A later analysis found that TCR association rates varied across HLA loci, with DRB1 alleles showing the most associated TCRs and HLA-C alleles the fewest. A cluster of highly shared sequence variants was judged likely to represent a technical artifact of the sequencing pipeline. A total of about 150 TCR beta chains were listed by the study as associated with cytomegalovirus. Only TCR beta chains were sequenced in this cohort, and the absence of alpha or paired-chain data limited detectable features. A further reported finding was that TCR beta sequences accurately predicted the HLA-A and HLA-B alleles for most subjects in the first cohort. For the cohort, immune exposure information was limited to CMV serostatus. HLA typing was unavailable for some donors at each locus, so association tests used only the typed subset. Most TCR sequences were seen in very few donors, while some public TCRs were found in many individuals. In an earlier analysis of 450 to 750 of the donors, most TCR beta V segments appeared in productive rearrangements about 87% or about 30% of the time, broadly matching IMGT annotations. A later genetic analysis associated a missense DCLRE1C variant with V-gene and J-gene trimming of TCR beta chains, and an independent cohort replicated the association.

This clone came up a few times. What this receptor recognizes is not known. No per-base quality is available; no much larger clone lies one base away. Receptor amplification or capture employed the immunoSEQ multiplex PCR assay. For the multiplex PCR, a mixture combining 60 forward primers for TCR Vbeta segments and 13 reverse primers for TCR Jbeta segments was used. Amplification of the CDR3 region of rearranged TCR beta genes was performed with a multiplex PCR assay on genomic DNA. On the Illumina HiSeq System, the amplified TCR beta libraries were sequenced as 87-base-pair reads. The authors' analysis ran thus. A later analysis counted some 80 million unique TCR beta chains across the 550 to 700 repertoires, and around 9.9 million of these chains were shared by at least two donors. To remove PCR and sequencing errors, raw reads were error-corrected and collapsed into unique sequences using a nearest-neighbor algorithm that merged closely related sequences. CDR3 sequences were aligned to IMGT reference sequences to assign V, D and J gene segments. For a sequence to be retained, a match of at least six nucleotides was required to both a V gene segment and a J gene segment. Rearrangements were called productive when the CDR3 lacked stop codons and stayed in frame with V and J; all others were non-productive. Following IMGT convention, CDR3 was defined as the stretch from the second conserved V-encoded cysteine to the conserved J-encoded phenylalanine. In an earlier analysis of more than 550 of the donors, sequences lacking an unambiguous match to a single V gene segment were excluded. In an earlier analysis of some 590 of the donors, V segments were called functional above 56.7% productive rearrangements and were called segregating when the between-donor standard deviation exceeded 5%. A statistical classification framework was developed to diagnose cytomegalovirus status using the catalog of TCR beta chain sequences. A later analysis assigned V and J genes by comparing TCR nucleotide sequences with IMGT/GENE-DB human TR gene sequences. The TCRdist pipeline was used in a later analysis to assign CDR3 sequences and most-parsimonious VDJ recombination scenarios. In a later analysis, every TCR beta chain was defined by the combination of its CDR3 amino acid sequence and its V-gene family, and reads without a unique V-gene family were dropped. A later analysis removed 550 to 650 highly shared, low-generation-probability nucleotide sequences to deal with suspected cross-contamination and a sequencing artifact. For each public chain, a later analysis derived a clonal expansion index from normalized ranks of inferred template counts within each repertoire. In a later analysis, generation probabilities were computed with a VDJ recombination model fitted to out-of-frame rearrangements, and the resulting probabilities were checked against IGoR. In a later analysis, hypergeometric tests were used to score TCR-TCR, TCR-HLA and TCR-CMV co-occurrence, with a repertoire-size bias correction applied to TCR pairs. False discovery rates were estimated in a later analysis by permuting HLA or CMV assignments 20 times. In a later analysis, co-occurring TCRs were grouped with DBSCAN, and TCRdist sequence similarity was added when clustering was performed within HLA-allele-positive subsets. For co-occurrence clustering, repertoires with fewer than 30,000 or more than 120,000 public chains were excluded, along with a handful of repertoires with anomalous nucleotide sharing. The table was pulled from immuneACCESS by TCRdb, which kept in-frame rearrangements only. Such tables lose some clones; where checked, under half of the loss comes from unresolved V genes, and the rest has no known cause. Clonal size and the V and J genes are those of that table, whereas D and trimming came from the DNA. This sample lists around 100,000 clones; roughly 71% were detected once. Together, the top ten hold about a tenth of the sample.

V drops 0 bases and J drops 6 bases, leaving 5 bases in between. The CDR3, from cysteine to phenylalanine, totals 12 residues. Solely the CDR3 DNA is kept, with 36 bases framed from the first base. CDR1 is given as SQVTM and CDR2 as ANQGSEA, both from the germline V gene. The cohort consisted of some 670 healthy bone marrow donors. All cohort members were sampled while nominally healthy, although unrecorded immune exposures were likely present. The donor tested CMV seropositive and was one of the 289 seropositive cohort members. A peripheral blood sample was collected from each donor, and TCR beta sequencing was performed on peripheral blood mononuclear cells. Genomic DNA extraction from the blood cell samples was performed with the Qiagen DNeasy Blood Extraction Kit.

This receptor was taken from a man aged 40-50 years in good health and CMV-seropositive. This chain joins TRBV29-1 to TRBJ2-2; the D gene is unclear. Sequenced sample: PBMCs. The CDR3 reads as follows: CSVEDRSGELFF. The bases are TGCAGCGTTGAAGATCGGTCCGGGGAGCTGTTTTTT.